The 3 T cell receptor beta chains below were found in one sample sequenced in a study of T cells in Graves' hyperthyroidism and ophthalmopathy (dated by TCRdb to between 2018 and 2021). Preparation of the library involved multiplex PCR. TCRdb lists the instrument as Illumina HiSeq 2000. Amplification of TCR beta CDR3 regions was carried out from RNA transcripts. For the first round of RT-PCR on the TCR CDR3, the HTBI primer set was used together with the Qiagen OneStep RT-PCR kit. The raw public data were reprocessed by TCRdb itself: fastp quality trimming at Q25, MiXCR clonotype calling, in-frame beta chains only. Each entry is one CDR3 protein sequence, shown with its most common DNA and genes. Here the sample has about 600,000 distinct CDR3 sequences; approximately 15% occur a single time. The ten largest clones represent about 3.5% of the sample. The specimen was blood. The receptors were gathered from a woman aged 40 to 49 with Graves' ophthalmopathy.

The chain is built from TRBV6-1 and TRBJ1-3; unclear D gene. Germline V gene sequence: CDR1 MNHNS, CDR2 SASEGT. CDR3 length: 15 residues. V gave up 6 bases and J gave up 0 bases, with 12 bases separating them. CDR3 sequence (DNA): TGTGCCAGCAGCCGAATTCTTAGCTCTGGAAACACCATATATTTT. Translated, it gives CASSRILSSGNTIYF.

This chain links TRBV4-1 with TRBJ1-4; TRBD1 matches 9 bases. CDR3 length equals 17 residues. Germline V gene sequence: CDR1 MGHRA, CDR2 YSYEKL. V shed 2 bases, J shed 8 bases, and the junction held 12 bases outside the gene matches. In DNA, the CDR3 is TGCGCCAGCAGCCAACTGGAACAGGGGGCGGCCGGAGAAAAACTGTTTTTT. It encodes CASSQLEQGAAGEKLFF.

The sample holds many counts of this clonotype. This chain joins TRBV18 and TRBJ1-1; the D gene is possibly TRBD1 (5 bases). Germline V gene sequence: CDR1 KGHSH, CDR2 LQKENI. The CDR3 has 14 residues. Trimming pared 4 bases from V and 4 bases from J, leaving 13 bases between. Written as DNA, the CDR3 is TGTGCCAGCTCACAAAGACAGAGCAGCACTGAAGCTTTCTTT. Translating it yields CASSQRQSSTEAFF.